The clone carrying this TCR beta chain has just a few counts. CDR1 and CDR2 (germline): MNHNS, SASEGT. After removal of 1 base from V and 3 bases from J, the junction contained 15 bases not matched to a gene. The CDR3 contains 18 residues. This entry is derived from a study of T-cell reconstitution after alpha-beta-depleted transplantation in children. Using unique molecular identifiers, the investigators prepared the TCRbeta library. TCRdb analysed the PCR reads with MiXCR anew, one entry per CDR3 protein. The data hold 300,000 to 400,000 distinct CDR3 sequences, with about 14% observed a single time.

The chain is built from TRBV6-1 and TRBJ2-7; 7 bases fit TRBD1. This receptor was taken from a human donor who donated a stem cell graft to a child with Fanconi anemia. The specimen comprised PBMCs, sampled from the stem cell graft. The CDR3 sequence is CASSEGLQGTQFYYEQYF. The DNA for the CDR3 is TGTGCCAGCAGTGAAGGTTTACAGGGGACCCAATTCTACTACGAGCAGTACTTC.